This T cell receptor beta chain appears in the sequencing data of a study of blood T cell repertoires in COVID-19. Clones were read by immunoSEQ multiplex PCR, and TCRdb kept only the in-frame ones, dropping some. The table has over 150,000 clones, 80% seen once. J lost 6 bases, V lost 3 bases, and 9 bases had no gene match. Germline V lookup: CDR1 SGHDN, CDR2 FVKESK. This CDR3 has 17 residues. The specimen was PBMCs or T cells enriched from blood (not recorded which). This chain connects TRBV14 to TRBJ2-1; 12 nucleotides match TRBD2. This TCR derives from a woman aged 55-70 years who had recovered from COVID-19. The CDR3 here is CASSHRLAGGPSNEQFF. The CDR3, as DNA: TGTGCCAGCAGCCACCGGCTAGCGGGGGGGCCCTCCAATGAGCAGTTCTTC.